What follows are 26 T cell receptor beta chains derived from one specimen sequenced in a study of blood T cell repertoires in COVID-19. Profiling relied on immunoSEQ multiplex PCR, and the TCRdb table lists in-frame clones only, not all of them. The profile shows some 120,000 clones, over 65% of them singletons. Material for sequencing was peripheral blood. The receptors originated from a human donor with acute or convalescent COVID-19. The donor label of this sample is uncertain.

The chain is built from TRBV7-9 and TRBJ2-1, with TRBD2 matching over 12 bases. CDR3 length: 16 residues. J gave up 2 bases and V 5 bases, and 4 bases lay outside the gene matches. Germline V CDR1 and CDR2: SEHNR, FQNEAQ (reference sequence). The CDR3, as DNA: TGTGCCAGCAGCCCCCTAGCGGGGGGGACCTACAATGAGCAGTTCTTC. Translation gives CASSPLAGGTYNEQFF.

This clone was recorded only once. This chain uses TRBV7-3 with TRBJ2-2; no clear D gene. The germline V gene has CDR1 SGHTA and CDR2 FQGTGA. V was trimmed by 6 bases and J by 6 bases, leaving 11 bases between them. CDR3 length: 13 residues. The CDR3 coding sequence is TGTGCCAGCAGATCAACCCAGGCCGGGGAGCTGTTTTTT. Translated, it gives CASRSTQAGELFF.

V gene TRBV2 combines with J gene TRBJ2-7, with 7 bases lining up with TRBD1. Looked up from germline, CDR1 is SNHLY and CDR2 is FYNNEI. This CDR3 has 13 residues. J was trimmed by 4 bases and V by 8 bases; bases with no gene match: 8. The CDR3 sequence: CASGTERWYEQYF. CDR3 nucleotides: TGTGCCAGCGGGACAGAACGTTGGTACGAGCAGTACTTC.

The chain recombines TRBV5-1 with TRBJ1-5; 7 bases match TRBD1. The trim removed 1 base at V and 3 bases at J, leaving 4 bases unmatched. Germline CDR1 is SGHRS and CDR2 is YFSETQ. The CDR3 sequence is 15 residues long. CDR3 amino acids: CASSLTGDFNQPQHF. The CDR3 DNA is TGCGCCAGCAGCTTGACAGGGGATTTCAATCAGCCCCAGCATTTT.

A few counts support this clone. The CDR3 spells CASSRRTGGHEQYF. CDR3 sequence (DNA): TGTGCCAGCAGCCGACGAACAGGGGGACACGAGCAGTACTTC. This chain links TRBV7-8 with TRBJ2-7; 8 bases are shared with TRBD1. The CDR3 consists of 14 residues. Per the germline V gene, CDR1 is SGHVS and CDR2 is FQNEAQ. The V segment lost 5 bases and the J segment 5 bases; nucleotides outside the gene matches: 8.

CDR3 nucleotide sequence: TGTGCTAGTGGCCAAATCGGACAGGCGGTCTACGAGCAGTACTTC. It codes for CASGQIGQAVYEQYF. The chain joins TRBV12-5 to TRBJ2-7; 7 bases are shared with TRBD1. With 6 bases clipped from V and 3 bases from J, the junction kept 11 bases outside the gene matches. Germline CDR1 is LGHNT and CDR2 is FRNRAP. The CDR3 is 15 residues long. Full variable domain (remainder filled in from reference TRBV12-5 and TRBJ2-7): DARVTQTPRHKVTEMGQEVTMRCQPILGHNTVFWYRQTMMQGLELLAYFRNRAPLDDSGMPKDRFSAEMPDATLATLKIQPSEPRDSAVYFCASGQIGQAVYEQYFGPGTRLTVT.

The chain joins TRBV10-3 to TRBJ1-2; TRBD1 might be the D (5 bases). The CDR3 sequence is 12 residues long. V lost 3 bases and J 4 bases, leaving 6 bases between the germline ends. Germline CDR1 ENHRY, CDR2 SYGVKD. The CDR3 DNA sequence: TGTGCCATCAGTGAAAGGGGCTATGGCTACACCTTC. Translating gives CAISERGYGYTF.

This clone was picked up one time. The V call is TRBV24-1, the J call TRBJ2-3; a possible D gene is TRBD2 (6 bases). Trimming took off 7 bases at V and 2 bases at J, with 21 bases between the two ends. The germline V gene has CDR1 KGHDR and CDR2 SFDVKD. CDR3 length: 17 residues. CDR3 in amino acids: CATRGSFGGRDTDTQYF. The CDR3 DNA sequence: TGTGCCACCAGAGGGAGCTTCGGGGGTCGAGACACAGATACGCAGTATTTT.

The rearrangement links TRBV9 to TRBJ1-1; no definite D call. Germline V gene data show CDR1 as SGDLS and CDR2 as YYNGEE. The CDR3 has 10 amino acids. Deletions cut 1 base from V and 8 bases from J, with 3 bases between. The CDR3 sequence is CASSVTEAFF. Written as DNA, the CDR3 is TGTGCCAGCAGCGTAACAGAAGCTTTCTTT.

The V and J genes are TRBV5-1 and TRBJ1-5, with D perhaps matching TRBD1 (6 bases). Germline lookup yields CDR1 SGHRS and CDR2 YFSETQ. The CDR3 length is 14 residues. Trimming shortened V by 0 bases and J by 6 bases, and 10 bases separated the two germline ends. CDR3 bases: TGCGCCAGCAGCTTGGGGGGGCCGGGTCAGCCCCAGCATTTT. Translated: CASSLGGPGQPQHF.

This chain connects TRBV29-1 to TRBJ2-3, with 8 nucleotides matching TRBD1. Germline loops: CDR1 SQVTM, CDR2 ANQGSEA. There are 15 residues in the CDR3. V was clipped by 8 bases and J by 0 bases; unmatched bases: 10. CDR3 sequence (DNA): TGCAGCACGATGTTGGACAGGGTGAGCACAGATACGCAGTATTTT. This gives the protein CSTMLDRVSTDTQYF.

This clone occurred a few times. J is TRBJ1-1 and V is TRBV2; perhaps TRBD1 as D (6 bases). V lost 6 bases and J 0 bases, leaving 11 bases between the germline ends. CDR1 is SNHLY and CDR2 is FYNNEI in the germline V gene. This CDR3 is built from 14 residues. The CDR3 DNA reads as TGTGCCAGCAGATCCGGGACATTGAACACTGAAGCTTTCTTT. The encoded protein is CASRSGTLNTEAFF. The entire variable domain, with the rest obtained from reference TRBV2 and TRBJ1-1, is as follows: EPEVTQTPSHQVTQMGQEVILRCVPISNHLYFYWYRQILGQKVEFLVSFYNNEISEKSEIFDDQFSVERPDGSNFTLKIRSTKLEDSAMYFCASRSGTLNTEAFFGQGTRLTVV.

DNA for the CDR3: TGTGCCAGCAGTTTGAGGGGGCTTCAGCCCCAGCATTTT. Its protein is CASSLRGLQPQHF. V is TRBV6-5 and J is TRBJ1-5; 7 bases align to TRBD1. V was pared by 4 bases and J by 6 bases, with 3 bases of the junction left unmatched. CDR3 length equals 13 residues. Germline V lookup: CDR1 MNHEY, CDR2 SVGAGI.

The V call is TRBV19, the J call TRBJ2-5, with TRBD2 matching 10 bases. After removal of 5 bases from V and 3 bases from J, the junction contained 3 bases not matched to a gene. The CDR3 loop spans 14 amino acids. Germline V CDR1 and CDR2: LNHDA, SQIVND (reference sequence). CDR3 loop: CASSYLAGEETQYF. DNA of the CDR3: TGTGCCAGTAGTTATCTAGCGGGGGAAGAGACCCAGTACTTC.

V is TRBV5-5 and J is TRBJ2-3; 10 positions agree with TRBD2. The trim removed 1 base at V and 1 base at J, leaving 6 bases unmatched. The CDR3 runs 17 residues. Germline CDR1 reads SGHKS; CDR2 reads YYEKEE (reference sequence). The CDR3 here is CASSLRLAGAGTDTQYF. The DNA for the CDR3 is TGTGCCAGCAGCTTGAGGCTAGCGGGGGCGGGCACAGATACGCAGTATTTT.

The chain combines TRBV5-1 with TRBJ1-2; 7 bases fit TRBD1. Germline trimming cut 4 bases from V and 3 bases from J; bases unmatched to any gene: 6. This CDR3 spans 14 amino acids. Per the germline V gene, CDR1 is SGHRS and CDR2 is YFSETQ. CDR3 nucleotide sequence: TGCGCCAGCAGCGGCGGGCAGGGGGACTATGGCTACACCTTC. As protein: CASSGGQGDYGYTF.

The rearrangement uses TRBV10-3 and TRBJ1-1, with TRBD1 matching 9 bases. Germline CDR1 is ENHRY and CDR2 is SYGVKD. The CDR3 runs to 12 residues. V gave up 8 bases and J gave up 7 bases; unmatched junction bases: 5. The CDR3: CAIGRGQGEAFF. The CDR3 DNA follows: TGTGCCATCGGGAGGGGACAGGGTGAAGCTTTCTTT.

The V call is TRBV5-4, the J call TRBJ1-2; 7 nucleotides align to TRBD1. Germline CDR1 is SGHNT and CDR2 is YYREEE (reference sequence). The CDR3 is 15 amino acids. With 0 bases clipped from V and 4 bases from J, the junction kept 6 bases outside the gene matches. CDR3 in amino acids: CASSLDYRGSYGYTF. In nucleotides, the CDR3 is TGTGCCAGCAGCTTGGATTACAGGGGTTCCTATGGCTACACCTTC.

V and J are TRBV3-1 (or the pseudogene TRBV3-2) and TRBJ1-2, with D maybe TRBD1 (5 bases). From germline, CDR1 is LGHDT and CDR2 YNNKEL (reference sequence). The CDR3 contains 12 residues. The V and J ends lost 5 bases and 8 bases respectively, with 12 bases between them. In DNA, the CDR3 is TGTGCCAGCAGCGAACCAGGGTACGGCTACACCTTC. Protein product: CASSEPGYGYTF.

The rearrangement links TRBV13 to TRBJ1-4; D is undetermined. CDR3 size: 15 residues. Looked up from germline, CDR1 is PRHDT and CDR2 is FYEKMQ (reference sequence). Deletions cut 4 bases from V and 3 bases from J, with 12 bases between. The CDR3 bases are TGTGCCAGCAGCTCCCGGTTCGGGGCTAATGAAAAACTGTTTTTT. Protein product: CASSSRFGANEKLFF.

The count of this clone is one. This chain joins TRBV7-3 and TRBJ2-4; 8 bases are shared with TRBD1. This CDR3 has 14 residues. In germline, CDR1 is SGHTA, CDR2 FQGTGA. The V segment lost 4 bases and the J segment 4 bases; nucleotides outside the gene matches: 3. Written as DNA, the CDR3 is TGTGCCAGCAGCTCCAGGGACAGGAAAAACATTCAGTACTTC. It is translated as CASSSRDRKNIQYF.

This chain links TRBV19 with TRBJ1-6; a weak D match, TRBD1 (5 bases). Trimming shortened V by 5 bases and J by 3 bases, and 11 bases separated the two germline ends. CDR3 length: 15 residues. Germline CDR1 reads LNHDA; CDR2 reads SQIVND (reference sequence). The CDR3 loop reads CASSAGQLYNSPLHF. CDR3 DNA: TGTGCCAGTAGTGCTGGACAACTCTATAATTCACCCCTCCACTTT. The full variable domain, its missing parts supplied by reference TRBV19 and TRBJ1-6, is DGGITQSPKYLFRKEGQNVTLSCEQNLNHDAMYWYRQDPGQGLRLIYYSQIVNDFQKGDIAEGYSVSREKKESFPLTVTSAQKNPTAFYLCASSAGQLYNSPLHFGNGTRLTVT.

This chain links TRBV4-1 with TRBJ2-7; 10 nucleotides align to TRBD1. CDR1 is MGHRA, CDR2 YSYEKL, per germline. V trimming: 2 bases; J trimming: 4 bases; junction bases outside the gene matches: 11. The CDR3 contains 17 residues. In nucleotides, the CDR3 is TGCGCCAGCAGCCAATACCCTACGCGGACAGGGGGTTACGAGCAGTACTTC. Its translation is CASSQYPTRTGGYEQYF.

The chain is built from TRBV28 and TRBJ2-7, with a tentative D call TRBD2 (6 bases). The germline V and J ends were trimmed by 6 bases and 0 bases, with 18 bases remaining between them. In germline, CDR1 is MDHEN, CDR2 SYDVKM. There are 16 residues in the CDR3. The CDR3 DNA is TGTGCCAGCAGACCTCGGGACTTTCGCAGCTCCTACGAGCAGTACTTC. It codes for CASRPRDFRSSYEQYF. The full variable domain, completed using reference TRBV28 and TRBJ2-7, is DVKVTQSSRYLVKRTGEKVFLECVQDMDHENMFWYRQDPGLGLRLIYFSYDVKMKEKGDIPEGYSVSREKKERFSLILESASTNQTSMYLCASRPRDFRSSYEQYFGPGTRLTVT.

The chain combines TRBV28 with TRBJ1-5, with 10 bases identical to TRBD1. The CDR3 is 16 amino acids. Trimming took 3 bases from V and 2 from J; bases not matched to a gene: 4. Germline loops: CDR1 MDHEN, CDR2 SYDVKM. CDR3: CASSFPGTGGNQPQHF. The CDR3, as DNA: TGTGCCAGCAGTTTTCCCGGGACAGGGGGCAATCAGCCCCAGCATTTT.

The V call is TRBV7-2, the J call TRBJ2-2; perhaps TRBD1 as D (5 bases). Germline V gene lookup returns CDR1 SGHTA and CDR2 FQGNSA. The CDR3 is 14 residues long. V was trimmed by 5 bases and J by 1 base, leaving 8 bases between them. Here the CDR3 reads CASSPGQNTGELFF. The CDR3 region has the DNA TGTGCCAGCAGCCCCGGACAGAACACCGGGGAGCTGTTTTTT.